Listed below are T cell receptor beta chains from one sample, sequenced in a study of persistence of HIV-infected CD4 T cells. These receptors' antigens are unknown. Clones were sequenced by immunoSEQ multiplex PCR, and TCRdb holds only the in-frame ones, with some missing. The repertoire holds roughly 35,000 clones, with approximately 80% as singletons. The material sequenced was CD4+ T cells sorted from PBMCs after roughly 18-hour stimulation, taken from a patient who received antiretroviral therapy. These receptors were taken from an adult man with HIV who was CMV-seropositive. Both conserved end residues are part of each CDR3. D genes are given only for firm matches. The size of a clone is reported for some rows only, either as once, few or many, or as a class for expanded clones.

j_call v_call clone_size cdr3_length d_call cdr3_nt cdr3_aa
TRBJ2-2 TRBV5-6 NA 17 TRBD2 TGTGCCAGCAGCTGGATCCCGCTAGCGGGGAAGACCGGGGAGCTGTTTTTT CASSWIPLAGKTGELFF
TRBJ1-2 TRBV19 NA 14 TRBD1 TGTGCCAGTAGTATAGTCGGGACAGGGGGCGCCTACACCTTC CASSIVGTGGAYTF
TRBJ1-5 TRBV5-4 NA 15 NA TGTGCCAGCAGCTTGGGGGGGGTGAACAATCAGCCCCAGCATTTT CASSLGGVNNQPQHF
TRBJ2-7 TRBV30 NA 13 TRBD1 TGTGCCTGGAGGGACAGGAGATTCTACGAGCAGTACTTC CAWRDRRFYEQYF
TRBJ2-1 TRBV6-5 NA 15 NA TGTGCCAGCAGTTTCAAACAGGTCACCTACAATGAGCAGTTCTTC CASSFKQVTYNEQFF
TRBJ1-5 TRBV6-1 once 13 NA TGTGCCAGCAGTGAAGAGGGGAGGCAGCCCCAGCATTTT CASSEEGRQPQHF
TRBJ2-7 TRBV12-3/TRBV12-4 NA 13 NA TGTGCCAGCAGTTTAAGTTACGGGGGCGAGCAGTACTTC CASSLSYGGEQYF
TRBJ2-7 TRBV19 NA 15 NA TGTGCCAGTAGTTCCCGGATAGGGGGCTCCTACGAGCAGTACTTC CASSSRIGGSYEQYF
TRBJ1-2 TRBV5-5 NA 18 NA TGTGCCAGCAGCTTGGATTTTATGCCAGGGCAAGCTAACTATGGCTACACCTTC CASSLDFMPGQANYGYTF
TRBJ2-3 TRBV5-5 NA 15 TRBD2 TGTGCCAGCAGAAAGGCTAGCGGGGGAACAGATACGCAGTATTTT CASRKASGGTDTQYF
TRBJ2-5 TRBV7-8 NA 14 NA TGTGCCAGCAGCCGACCCGGACCAGACGAGACCCAGTACTTC CASSRPGPDETQYF
TRBJ2-2 TRBV5-1 NA 16 NA TGCGCCAGCACCAAAAGCATGGGGGGAAACACCGGGGAGCTGTTTTTT CASTKSMGGNTGELFF
TRBJ1-5 TRBV7-2 NA 13 NA TGTGCCAGCAGTCCTCGGATGGCTCAGCCCCAGCATTTT CASSPRMAQPQHF
TRBJ1-5 TRBV14 NA 15 NA TGTGCCAGCAGCCAAGGGGGGGGTAGCAATCAGCCCCAGCATTTT CASSQGGGSNQPQHF
TRBJ1-1 TRBV19 NA 14 TRBD1 TGTGCCAGTAGTGAAAGACAGGGGAACACTGAAGCTTTCTTT CASSERQGNTEAFF
TRBJ1-6 TRBV5-1 NA 14 TRBD1 TGCGCCAGCAGCTTGGAGGGGGCGAATTCACCCCTCCACTTT CASSLEGANSPLHF
TRBJ1-5 TRBV6-5 few 13 NA TGTGCCAGCAGTTACAGTACTAATCAGCCCCAGCATTTT CASSYSTNQPQHF